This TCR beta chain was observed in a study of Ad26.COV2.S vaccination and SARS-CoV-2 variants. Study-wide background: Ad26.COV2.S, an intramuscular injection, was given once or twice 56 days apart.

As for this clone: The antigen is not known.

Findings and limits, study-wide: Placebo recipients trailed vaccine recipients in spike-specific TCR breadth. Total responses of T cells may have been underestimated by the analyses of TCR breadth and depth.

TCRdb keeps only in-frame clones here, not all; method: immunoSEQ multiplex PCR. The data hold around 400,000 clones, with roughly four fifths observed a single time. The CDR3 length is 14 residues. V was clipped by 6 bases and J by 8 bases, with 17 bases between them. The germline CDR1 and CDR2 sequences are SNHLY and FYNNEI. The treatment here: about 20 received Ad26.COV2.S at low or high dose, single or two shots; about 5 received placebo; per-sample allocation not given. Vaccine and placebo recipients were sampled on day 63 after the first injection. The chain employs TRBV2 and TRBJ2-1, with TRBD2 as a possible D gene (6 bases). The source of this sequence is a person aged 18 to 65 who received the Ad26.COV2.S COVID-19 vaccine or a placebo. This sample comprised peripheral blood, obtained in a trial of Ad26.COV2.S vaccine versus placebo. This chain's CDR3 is CASSDPTRADEQFF. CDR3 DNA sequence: TGTGCCAGCAGCGACCCGACTAGGGCTGATGAGCAGTTCTTC. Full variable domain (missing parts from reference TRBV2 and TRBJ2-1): EPEVTQTPSHQVTQMGQEVILRCVPISNHLYFYWYRQILGQKVEFLVSFYNNEISEKSEIFDDQFSVERPDGSNFTLKIRSTKLEDSAMYFCASSDPTRADEQFFGPGTRLTVL.